This T cell receptor (beta chain) was captured by sequencing in a study of PD-1 blockade in classical Hodgkin lymphoma (dated by TCRdb to the early 2020s). At the level of the whole study: The study used TCR beta sequencing and CyTOF to define a peripheral blood immune signature of response to PD-1 blockade in classical Hodgkin lymphoma.

The time point label here, explained by the study, means: newly diagnosed, previously untreated cHL patient sample. To serve as a comparison group for the relapsed/refractory trial patients, PBMCs were sequenced from patients with newly diagnosed, previously untreated classical Hodgkin lymphoma. Peripheral blood was collected in 8 mL Vacutainer Cell Preparation Tubes, from which PBMCs were isolated by centrifugation and then cryopreserved. Paper-wide results and their limitations: The study was restricted to a single clinical trial cohort, and the causes of repertoire differences, possibly disease activity or prior therapy, were left undefined. Baseline TCR diversity was reported as lower in newly diagnosed patients than in healthy donors, and lower still in relapsed/refractory patients.

The Qiagen DNeasy kit was used to extract genomic DNA from unsorted PBMCs and from the negatively selected CD4+ and CD8+ fractions. Amplification of TCR beta CDR3 regions was done by immunoSEQ multiplex PCR with primers that anneal to V and J segments. A synthetic immune receptor repertoire was used to minimize amplification bias, and remaining bias was computationally removed after sequencing. The paper's processing steps were these. Repertoire diversity was quantified as the Shannon entropy index using custom Python scripts. Unsorted, CD4+ and CD8+ repertoires were examined separately, except in combined analyses, for which CD4+ and CD8+ sequences were merged in silico. TCRdb re-hosts the immuneACCESS table, in-frame sequences only. Its copies lack some clones; in the studies checked, an unresolved V gene accounts for under half of them, and the cause for the rest is not known. Clone size and the V and J calls come from that table; the DNA yielded D and trimming. Across this sample there are 15,000 to 20,000 clones, with over 75% seen only once. Together, the top ten hold 6.5% to 8.5% of the sample.

Details on this clone: Its antigen is not yet known. No base qualities exist here, and no much larger clone lies one base off it.

The CDR3 goes from the cysteine to the phenylalanine over 19 residues. Just the 57-base CDR3 DNA is kept, in frame starting at base 1. Trimming leaves V shorter by 5 bases and J shorter by 0 bases, with the junction holding 15 bases beyond the gene matches. CDR1 SGHVS and CDR2 FQNEAQ are derived from the germline V gene. The specimen was peripheral blood mononuclear cells (PBMCs). The clonotype comes from a human donor with classical Hodgkin lymphoma. The chain employs TRBV7-8 and TRBJ2-4; 8 of the junction bases match TRBD2. The nucleotide sequence reads as follows: TGTGCCAGCAGCCGGTTCCCCGTTGGGACTAGTCTAGCCAAAAACATTCAGTACTTC. It codes for CASSRFPVGTSLAKNIQYF.